The 14 T cell receptor beta chains reported below all come from one sample, sequenced in a study of shared clonotypes between healthy human individuals. Naive CD8 populations comprised CD45RO-negative cells positively selected for CCR7, excluding terminally differentiated effector memory CD45RA+ cells. Generated by immunoSEQ multiplex PCR, the TCRdb table keeps only in-frame clones and is missing some. The table includes nearly 600,000 clones, roughly 96% detected once. The sequenced sample consisted of naive CD8+ T cells sorted from blood. The receptors originated from a woman aged 25 to 39 in good health.

The genes are TRBV15 and TRBJ1-1; 9 nucleotides align to TRBD1. This CDR3 comprises 15 residues. In germline, CDR1 is LNHNV, CDR2 YYDKDF (reference sequence). The J segment lost 6 bases and the V segment lost 3 bases, leaving 8 bases of the junction unmatched. The CDR3 DNA reads TGTGCCACCAGCAGCGGACAGGGGATTAAGTCTGAAGCTTTCTTT. It encodes CATSSGQGIKSEAFF.

This chain connects TRBV19 to TRBJ2-1, with D tentatively TRBD2 (6 bases). This CDR3 has 15 amino acids. Trimming took off 4 bases at V and 6 bases at J, with 16 bases between the two ends. Germline V gene lookup returns CDR1 LNHDA and CDR2 SQIVND (reference sequence). The CDR3 DNA reads as TGTGCCAGTAGTAGATCCGGGACTCGCACCAATGAGCAGTTCTTC. This codes for CASSRSGTRTNEQFF.

Only one count was recorded for this clone. J is TRBJ2-1 and V is TRBV20-1; D is possibly TRBD1 (5 bases). CDR3 length: 11 amino acids. Germline-derived CDR1 and CDR2 are DFQATT and SNEGSKA (reference sequence). V gave up 6 bases and J gave up 8 bases, with 11 bases separating them. CDR3 amino acids: CSAGEFYEQFF. DNA for the CDR3: TGCAGTGCAGGGGAATTCTATGAGCAGTTCTTC.

For this clone: At the DNA level, this CDR3 is encoded by other sequences in the same sample as well. The chain combines TRBV28 with TRBJ2-2; D not resolved. This CDR3 is built from 13 residues. The V gene lost 6 bases and the J gene lost 1 base, with 6 bases spanning the gap. Germline V gene sequence: CDR1 MDHEN, CDR2 SYDVKM. This chain's CDR3 is CASSLGNTGELFF. The CDR3 DNA reads as TGTGCCAGCAGCCTGGGGAACACCGGGGAGCTGTTTTTT.

The chain joins TRBV27 to TRBJ1-5; the D gene is possibly TRBD1 (5 bases). V shed 10 bases and J shed 7 bases, with 14 bases lying between them. CDR3 length equals 12 residues. Germline CDR1 is MNHEY and CDR2 is SMNVEV (reference sequence). The CDR3 DNA sequence: TGTGCCAATCAAGGGGCGGGACAGCCCCAGCATTTT. Its translation: CANQGAGQPQHF.

The genes are TRBV25-1 and TRBJ2-7, with D maybe TRBD2 (5 bases). Trimming shortened V by 5 bases and J by 1 base, and 15 bases separated the two germline ends. Germline assignment: CDR1 MGHDK and CDR2 SYGVNS. The CDR3 length is 15 residues. Written as DNA, the CDR3 is TGTGCCAGCAGTCGGGGTGGCAGGAGATCCTACGAGCAGTACTTC. Its translation is CASSRGGRRSYEQYF.

V usage is TRBV27 and J usage is TRBJ1-5; D might be TRBD1 (5 bases). The V and J ends lost 1 base and 2 bases respectively, with 9 bases between them. The V gene's germline CDR1 is MNHEY and CDR2 SMNVEV (reference sequence). The CDR3 runs 15 residues. As DNA, the CDR3 is TGTGCCAGCAGTTTATTTCTGGGGGGCAATCAGCCCCAGCATTTT. This translates into CASSLFLGGNQPQHF.

This chain connects TRBV7-9 to TRBJ2-7; tentatively, D is TRBD2 (6 bases). This CDR3 comprises 14 residues. Germline V gene sequence: CDR1 SEHNR, CDR2 FQNEAQ (reference sequence). V was pared by 2 bases and J by 2 bases, with 10 bases between. CDR3 sequence reads: CASSLSSAAYEQYF. For the CDR3, the DNA is TGTGCCAGCAGCTTATCTAGCGCAGCCTACGAGCAGTACTTC. Full variable domain (remainder filled in from reference TRBV7-9 and TRBJ2-7): DTGVSQNPRHKITKRGQNVTFRCDPISEHNRLYWYRQTLGQGPEFLTYFQNEAQLEKSRLLSDRFSAERPKGSFSTLEIQRTEQGDSAMYLCASSLSSAAYEQYFGPGTRLTVT.

The chain recombines TRBV5-4 with TRBJ2-2; D not certain. The V and J ends lost 3 bases and 3 bases respectively, with 9 bases between them. Germline CDR1 and CDR2: SGHNT and YYREEE (reference sequence). The CDR3 is 14 residues long. The CDR3 DNA reads TGTGCCAGCAGCTCTCGGACGGACACCGGGGAGCTGTTTTTT. It specifies CASSSRTDTGELFF.

The CDR3 spells CSVVGVRGAPSSYEQYF. The CDR3, as DNA: TGCAGCGTTGTTGGAGTTCGGGGGGCGCCCAGTTCCTACGAGCAGTACTTC. The rearrangement joins TRBV29-1 to TRBJ2-7, with a tentative D call TRBD2 (7 bases). V shed 4 bases and J shed 1 base, with 23 bases lying between them. The CDR3 contains 17 residues. Germline CDR1 is SQVTM and CDR2 is ANQGSEA.

In its sample, this clone was seen once. The rearrangement joins TRBV5-1 to TRBJ2-1; weak D call: TRBD1 (7 bases). Germline values: CDR1 SGHRS, CDR2 YFSETQ. The germline V and J ends were trimmed by 2 bases and 4 bases, with 13 bases remaining between them. This CDR3 comprises 15 residues. As DNA, the CDR3 is TGCGCCAGCAGCTTATGGCAGGGGGGTTACAATGAGCAGTTCTTC. This sequence encodes CASSLWQGGYNEQFF.

This CDR3 reads CASSWPESEGETQYF. For the CDR3, the DNA is TGTGCCAGCAGCTGGCCCGAGTCAGAGGGGGAGACCCAGTACTTC. This chain uses TRBV5-4 with TRBJ2-5, with D possibly called TRBD1 or TRBD2 (5 bases each). This CDR3 comprises 15 residues. V lost 3 bases and J 5 bases, leaving 17 bases between the germline ends. Germline V gives CDR1 SGHNT, CDR2 YYREEE (reference sequence). Filled out from reference TRBV5-4 and TRBJ2-5, the complete variable domain reads ETGVTQSPTHLIKTRGQQVTLRCSSQSGHNTVSWYQQALGQGPQFIFQYYREEENGRGNFPPRFSGLQFPNYSSELNVNALELDDSALYLCASSWPESEGETQYFGPGTRLLVL.

This rearrangement joins TRBV13 to TRBJ2-1; no reliable D call. This CDR3 contains 16 residues. V was clipped by 2 bases and J by 1 base, with 12 bases between them. The germline gives CDR1 PRHDT, CDR2 FYEKMQ (reference sequence). The CDR3 DNA is TGTGCCAGCAGCTTAAGGAGCGATGGTTCCTACAATGAGCAGTTCTTC. Translating it yields CASSLRSDGSYNEQFF.

The chain employs TRBV6-5 and TRBJ2-2; tentatively, D is TRBD1 or TRBD2 (6 bases each). Trimming removed 6 bases from V and 2 bases from J, with 13 bases in between. This CDR3 has 15 amino acids. The germline gives CDR1 MNHEY, CDR2 SVGAGI. CDR3 bases: TGTGCCAGCAGGCTCGGGGGCGATAACACCGGGGAGCTGTTTTTT. Residues: CASRLGGDNTGELFF.